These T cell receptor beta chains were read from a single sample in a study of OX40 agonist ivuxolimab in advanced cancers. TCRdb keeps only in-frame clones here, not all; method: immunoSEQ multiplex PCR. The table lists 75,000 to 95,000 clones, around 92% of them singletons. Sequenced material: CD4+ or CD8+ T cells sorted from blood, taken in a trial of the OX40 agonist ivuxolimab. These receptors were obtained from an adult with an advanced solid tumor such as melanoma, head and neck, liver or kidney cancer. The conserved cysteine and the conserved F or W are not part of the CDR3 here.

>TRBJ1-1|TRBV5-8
ASSLHPGNTEAF
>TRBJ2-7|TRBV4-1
ASSQDHGRVVYEQY
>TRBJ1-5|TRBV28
ATRLRGSGQPQH
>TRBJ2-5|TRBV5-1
ASSLRGGPETQY
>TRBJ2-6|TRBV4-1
ASSQGQGAAGANVLT
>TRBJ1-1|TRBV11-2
ASSLDQYTEAF
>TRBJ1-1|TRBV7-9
ASSTTVQGSEAF
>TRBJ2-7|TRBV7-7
ASSPGLAGVYEQY
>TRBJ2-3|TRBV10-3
AITPRSTDTQY
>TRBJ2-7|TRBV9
ASSVEGAGGISYEQY
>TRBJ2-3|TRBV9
ASSRLGITDTQY
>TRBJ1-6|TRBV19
ASSIEGWNSPLH
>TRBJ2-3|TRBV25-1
ASSDGFSTDTQY
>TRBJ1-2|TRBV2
ASTPGQGVGYT
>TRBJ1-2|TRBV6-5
ASRPSGLDGYT
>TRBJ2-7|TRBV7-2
ASSLAVQGDEQY
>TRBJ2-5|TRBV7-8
ASRARGGETQY
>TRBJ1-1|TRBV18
ASSPPGGLGTEAF
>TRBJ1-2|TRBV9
ASSVEAGGGYT
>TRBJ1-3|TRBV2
ASSSGTGAFGTIY
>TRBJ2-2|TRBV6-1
ASSVGTGRTGELF
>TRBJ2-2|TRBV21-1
ASVIAVNTGELF
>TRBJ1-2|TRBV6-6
ASYRDSYGYT